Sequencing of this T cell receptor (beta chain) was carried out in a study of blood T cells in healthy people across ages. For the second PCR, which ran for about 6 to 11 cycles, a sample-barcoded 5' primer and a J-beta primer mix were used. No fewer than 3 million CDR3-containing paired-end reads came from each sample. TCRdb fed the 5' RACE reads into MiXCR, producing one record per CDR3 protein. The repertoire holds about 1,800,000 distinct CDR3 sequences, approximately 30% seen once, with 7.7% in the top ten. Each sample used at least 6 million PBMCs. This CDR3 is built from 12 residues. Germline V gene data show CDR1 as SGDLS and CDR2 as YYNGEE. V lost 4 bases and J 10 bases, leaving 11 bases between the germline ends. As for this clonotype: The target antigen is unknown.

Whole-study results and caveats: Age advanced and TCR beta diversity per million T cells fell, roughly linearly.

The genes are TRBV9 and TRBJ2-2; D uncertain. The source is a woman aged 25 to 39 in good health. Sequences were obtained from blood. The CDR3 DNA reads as TGTGCCAGCAGCCCGTATACGAAGGAGCTGTTTTTT. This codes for CASSPYTKELFF.